This T cell receptor (beta chain) was sequenced for a study of blood T cell repertoires in COVID-19. The CDR3 consists of 16 residues. J gave up 4 bases and V 4 bases, and 8 bases lay outside the gene matches. Per germline, CDR1 SGHDT and CDR2 YYEEEE. Assay used: immunoSEQ multiplex PCR; TCRdb lists only in-frame clones, some missing. The sample consists of 100,000 to 150,000 clones, approximately 84% of them appearing once. This rearrangement joins TRBV5-6 to TRBJ2-3, with 11 bases aligning to TRBD1. Sequencing was done on a sample of peripheral blood. The sequence came from a woman aged 80 or over with acute or convalescent COVID-19. CDR3 amino acids: CASSRGTGGKADTQYF. The CDR3 DNA is TGTGCCAGCAGCCGAGGGACAGGGGGAAAGGCAGATACGCAGTATTTT. The whole variable domain, filled in from reference TRBV5-6 and TRBJ2-3, reads DAGVTQSPTHLIKTRGQQVTLRCSPKSGHDTVSWYQQALGQGPQFIFQYYEEEERQRGNFPDRFSGHQFPNYSSELNVNALLLGDSALYLCASSRGTGGKADTQYFGPGTRLTVL.